The sequence of this T cell receptor beta chain was determined in a study of response to subunit inactivated influenza vaccine. This clonotype was counted a few times. What it recognizes is unknown. General observations from the study: The authors put forward the suggestion that each seasonal influenza vaccination may bring in only a limited number of new T cells.

TCRdb itself ran the RT-PCR reads through MiXCR, one entry per CDR3 protein. Of about 310,000 distinct CDR3 sequences in the sample, over 20% were seen once. This receptor was obtained from a man between 50 and 70 years old who received an inactivated influenza vaccine. Sequences were derived from PBMCs from blood, sampled approximately 20 months after vaccination.

The CDR3 reads CASSDSGTSNEKLFF. As DNA, the CDR3 is TGCGCCAGCAGCGACTCCGGGACATCCAATGAAAAACTGTTTTTT. The chain joins TRBV5-1 to TRBJ1-4; possible D gene TRBD1, 6 bases. Trimming took 4 bases from V and 5 from J, leaving 15 bases between them. CDR1 and CDR2 (germline): SGHRS, YFSETQ. This CDR3 contains 15 residues. Variable domain in full (rest from reference TRBV5-1 and TRBJ1-4): KAGVTQTPRYLIKTRGQQVTLSCSPISGHRSVSWYQQTPGQGLQFLFEYFSETQRNKGNFPGRFSGRQFSNSRSEMNVSTLELGDSALYLCASSDSGTSNEKLFFGSGTQLSVL.